This T cell receptor beta chain was sequenced during a study of molecular identifiers for immune sequencing clone quantification. V was cut by 2 bases and J by 8 bases, with 16 bases left in between. CDR3 length equals 15 residues. Germline CDR1 and CDR2: SGHNT and YENEEA. Preparation of naive CD8 libraries involved roughly 19,000 to 1,000,000 sorted cells and 10%, 30% or 50% RNA. One entry per CDR3 protein, called by TCRdb with MiXCR from the PCR reads. Here the sample spans some 91,000 distinct CDR3 sequences, less than 25% being singletons. The material sequenced was naive CD8+ T cells from blood, with Jurkat cell RNA spiked in. The subset is: FACS-sorted CD8+CD4-CCR7+CD45RA+ naive T cells. The J gene is TRBJ1-5, the V gene TRBV11-3; D ambiguous. The TCR was taken from a human donor in good health. Some libraries in this study had Jurkat cell RNA spiked in. The CDR3 loop reads CASSLIGTDDKPQHF. The CDR3 DNA reads TGTGCCAGCAGCTTAATCGGAACCGACGACAAGCCCCAGCATTTT.